The clone carrying this TCR beta chain was picked up a small number of times. The antigen is unknown. The data originate from a study of post-analysis software for immune sequencing data. Overall study: As for disease course, relapsing-remitting, secondary progressive and progressive-relapsing multiple sclerosis were all included. Findings and caveats of the study: Normalized Chao1 diversity was significantly reduced in patients versus controls. Included in a set of five TRBV segments more frequent in patients than controls were TRBV5-6, TRBV5-1 and TRBV20-1.

The CDR3 consists of 11 residues. Trimming took off 6 bases at V and 10 bases at J, with 14 bases between the two ends. Germline V lookup: CDR1 DFQATT, CDR2 SNEGSKA (reference sequence). Prepared TCR beta cDNA libraries contained unique molecular identifiers. Researchers reported 550,000 or so cDNA molecules coming from 1 to 10 million T cells. TCRdb re-called the PCR reads through MiXCR, storing one row per CDR3 protein. The table shows fewer than 600,000 distinct CDR3 sequences, with roughly 46% occurring only once. Sequencing was done on a sample of blood. The gene calls are TRBV20-1 and TRBJ2-3; D gene unclear. The receptor was isolated from a girl aged 5 to 17 with multiple sclerosis. The chain's CDR3 is CSAGTRVAQYF. In DNA form, the CDR3 reads TGCAGTGCGGGAACACGGGTTGCGCAGTATTTT.